This T cell receptor (beta chain) was identified in a study of T cells in Graves' hyperthyroidism and ophthalmopathy. Clinical symptoms, serum thyroxine and TRAb, thyroid ultrasound and orbital computed tomography together formed the diagnostic basis. This clonotype was detected ten times or more. Antigen specificity is unknown. Germline-derived CDR1 and CDR2 are SGDLS and YYNGEE. Trimming cost V 4 bases and J 6 bases; bases outside gene matches: 7. This CDR3 contains 15 residues. Overall study results and limits: A model built on 13 V-J features separated ophthalmopathy from stable hyperthyroidism.

Amplification of TCR beta CDR3 regions was performed using RNA transcripts as template. The primer set for the first-round RT-PCR of the TCR CDR3 was HTBI. From the multiplex PCR reads, TCRdb called clonotypes with MiXCR, one entry per CDR3 protein. The sample shows 550,000 to 600,000 distinct CDR3 sequences, about half of them seen only once. The chain has TRBV9 and TRBJ1-6; 7 positions agree with TRBD1. This TCR came from an adult woman with Graves' disease, either hyperthyroidism or ophthalmopathy (not recorded which). The material sequenced was peripheral blood or thyroid tissue (not recorded which). The chain's CDR3 is CASSPSTGRNSPLHF. CDR3 bases: TGTGCCAGCAGCCCGTCGACAGGGCGTAATTCACCCCTCCACTTT. Based on the CDR3 plus reference TRBV9 and TRBJ1-6, the full variable domain is DSGVTQTPKHLITATGQRVTLRCSPRSGDLSVYWYQQSLDQGLQFLIQYYNGEERAKGNILERFSAQQFPDLHSELNLSSLELGDSALYFCASSPSTGRNSPLHFGNGTRLTVT.